One and the same sample provided the 27 T cell receptor beta chains below, sequenced in a study of T cells after yellow fever vaccination. TCRdb re-analysed the 5' RACE reads in MiXCR, keeping a single row per CDR3 protein. Here the sample spans about 630,000 distinct CDR3 sequences, 10% to 15% being singletons. The sequenced sample was PBMCs, obtained on the day of the yellow fever booster vaccination. These receptors came from a man under 40 who received the YFV17D yellow fever vaccine.

This clonotype has more than one count but fewer than ten. The chain recombines TRBV6-5 with TRBJ1-5, with D possibly matching TRBD1 (5 bases). Trimming removed 6 bases at V and 6 bases at J, with 9 bases between. CDR3 length equals 12 residues. Germline V gives CDR1 MNHEY, CDR2 SVGAGI. In DNA, the CDR3 is TGTGCCAGCAGCCGGAGGGGTCAGCCCCAGCATTTT. This gives the protein CASSRRGQPQHF.

This clonotype has only a few counts. V is TRBV5-1 and J is TRBJ2-1; D unclear. The V gene's germline CDR1 is SGHRS and CDR2 YFSETQ. Trimming left V 0 bases short and J 8 bases short, with 18 bases between. CDR3 length: 16 amino acids. The CDR3 loop reads CASSLAGGAHGDEQFF. The DNA of the CDR3 is TGCGCCAGCAGCTTGGCCGGTGGTGCACATGGGGATGAGCAGTTCTTC.

At least ten counts were recorded for this clonotype. V is TRBV15 and J is TRBJ2-3; the D gene is possibly TRBD1 (5 bases). This CDR3 comprises 16 residues. The ends were cut back, 5 bases at V and 4 bases at J, with 19 bases in the middle. CDR1 and CDR2 from the germline V gene are LNHNV and YYDKDF (reference sequence). In DNA, the CDR3 is TGTGCCACCAGCCCCACAGGTAGCTGGGTCCCAGATACGCAGTATTTT. This sequence encodes CATSPTGSWVPDTQYF.

This clonotype occurred a few times. The V and J genes are TRBV2 and TRBJ2-7; 13 bases map to TRBD2. With V trimmed by 4 bases and J by 2 bases, 5 bases remained unmatched. This CDR3 has 16 residues. Germline assignment: CDR1 SNHLY and CDR2 FYNNEI. The CDR3 here is CASSGRLAGGPYEQYF. The CDR3 DNA follows: TGTGCCAGCAGTGGAAGACTAGCGGGAGGTCCCTACGAGCAGTACTTC.

Of note for this clonotype: The germline gene is not matched at one end of the junction; a read error may be the cause. The chain uses TRBV18 and TRBJ2-1, with 7 nucleotides matching TRBD1. Germline CDR1 reads KGHSH; CDR2 reads LQKENI. The CDR3 runs to 17 residues. The CDR3 nucleotides read TGTGCCAGCACACCGCTGACAGGGTCCAGCTCCTACAATGAGCAGTTCTTC. Translation gives CASTPLTGSSSYNEQFF.

The table lists this clonotype with many counts. This chain joins TRBV5-6 and TRBJ1-2; a weak D match, TRBD1 (6 bases). Germline lookup yields CDR1 SGHDT and CDR2 YYEEEE. CDR3 size: 13 residues. V was trimmed by 4 bases and J by 4 bases, leaving 11 bases between them. The DNA of the CDR3 is TGTGCCAGCAGCCTAGACAGGACCTATGGCTACACCTTC. Encoded protein: CASSLDRTYGYTF. The full variable domain, with the rest looked up from reference TRBV5-6 and TRBJ1-2, is DAGVTQSPTHLIKTRGQQVTLRCSPKSGHDTVSWYQQALGQGPQFIFQYYEEEERQRGNFPDRFSGHQFPNYSSELNVNALLLGDSALYLCASSLDRTYGYTFGSGTRLTVV.

The chain uses TRBV11-2 and TRBJ2-2; no clear D. Germline CDR1 reads SGHAT; CDR2 reads FQNNGV. The CDR3 contains 15 residues. Trimming shortened V by 5 bases and J by 1 base, and 11 bases separated the two germline ends. CDR3: CASSPDRWNTGELFF. The CDR3 DNA reads TGTGCCAGCAGCCCAGACCGATGGAACACCGGGGAGCTGTTTTTT.

In the case of this clonotype: One junction end does not reproduce the germline sequence, and a read error may be involved. The chain couples TRBV29-1 to TRBJ2-1; D may be TRBD2 (5 bases). Germline CDR1 and CDR2: SQVTM and ANQGSEA. The CDR3 length is 11 residues. The CDR3 region has the DNA TGCAGCGTTGAAGAGGGCAAGGAGGAGATCTTC. Translating it yields CSVEEGKEEIF.

The gene calls are TRBV11-2 and TRBJ2-1; 7 bases agree with TRBD2. Trimming removed 0 bases from V and 4 bases from J; junction bases left unmatched: 9. Germline V gene data show CDR1 as SGHAT and CDR2 as FQNNGV. The CDR3 is made up of 17 amino acids. The chain's CDR3 is CASSLDQRGVVYNEQFF. CDR3 in DNA: TGTGCCAGCAGCTTAGACCAGCGGGGAGTGGTGTACAATGAGCAGTTCTTC.

This clonotype came up a few times. The rearrangement uses TRBV29-1 and TRBJ2-6; the D is unclear. Trimming pared 5 bases from V and 1 base from J, leaving 6 bases between. This CDR3 spans 13 amino acids. CDR1 and CDR2 from the germline V gene are SQVTM and ANQGSEA. The CDR3 nucleotides are TGCAGCGTTCTGTCGTCTGGGGCCAACGTCCTGACTTTC. Protein product: CSVLSSGANVLTF.

The J gene is TRBJ2-7, the V gene TRBV10-3; TRBD2 aligns across 10 bases. This CDR3 has 15 residues. Germline V lookup: CDR1 ENHRY, CDR2 SYGVKD. Trimming cost V 4 bases and J 7 bases; bases outside gene matches: 10. The CDR3 here is CAISGEREGILEQYF. CDR3 sequence (DNA): TGTGCCATCAGTGGAGAGCGGGAGGGGATTCTTGAGCAGTACTTC.

The chain joins TRBV29-1 to TRBJ2-3; TRBD2 matches at 10 bases. This CDR3 contains 15 residues. The V segment lost 7 bases and the J segment 1 base; nucleotides outside the gene matches: 8. Germline CDR1 reads SQVTM; CDR2 reads ANQGSEA. The CDR3, as DNA: TGCAGCGCCCGAGAGGGGACTAGCGGCACAGATACGCAGTATTTT. It yields the protein CSAREGTSGTDTQYF.

In its sample, this clonotype was seen a few times. This chain connects TRBV7-2 to TRBJ1-1; D remains unclear. Germline V gene sequence: CDR1 SGHTA, CDR2 FQGNSA. The CDR3 runs to 12 residues. Deletions cut 2 bases from V and 11 bases from J, with 12 bases between. The CDR3 DNA follows: TGTGCCAGCAGCTTACGGGCCCTCGGGGCTTTCTTT. It yields the protein CASSLRALGAFF.

The CDR3 region is CASSRLGFVDEQFF. The CDR3 nucleotides are TGTGCCAGCAGTCGACTAGGGTTTGTCGATGAGCAGTTCTTC. The chain links TRBV6-1 to TRBJ2-1, with a tentative D call TRBD2 (6 bases). The CDR3 totals 14 residues. The V and J ends lost 5 bases and 8 bases respectively, with 16 bases between them. Germline CDR1 and CDR2: MNHNS and SASEGT.

In its sample, this clonotype was seen many times. The chain is built from TRBV29-1 and TRBJ2-1; D not certain. This CDR3 has 12 amino acids. V was shortened by 6 bases and J by 6 bases, with 12 bases between the two germline ends. CDR1 is SQVTM and CDR2 is ANQGSEA in the germline V gene. DNA of the CDR3: TGCAGCGTAAGTCCCGCCACCAATGAGCAGTTCTTC. Its translation: CSVSPATNEQFF.

This sequence joins TRBV20-1 and TRBJ2-2; 10 bases map to TRBD2. Germline CDR1 and CDR2: DFQATT and SNEGSKA (reference sequence). The CDR3 totals 15 residues. With V trimmed by 3 bases and J by 5 bases, 6 bases remained unmatched. This chain's CDR3 is CSASGLAGATGELFF. In nucleotides, the CDR3 is TGCAGTGCTAGTGGGCTAGCGGGAGCAACCGGGGAGCTGTTTTTT.

To note about this clonotype: A much larger clone differs from this one at a single base, so this may be a read error. This CDR3 reads CASSLRGGETKYF. The CDR3 DNA follows: TGTGCCAGCAGTTTGAGGGGGGGGGAGACCAAGTACTTC. J is TRBJ2-5 and V is TRBV27; possible D gene TRBD2, 7 bases. Germline CDR1 reads MNHEY; CDR2 reads SMNVEV (reference sequence). The CDR3 length is 13 residues.

This clonotype was detected a few times. The chain uses TRBV18 and TRBJ2-2; 13 bases fit TRBD2. The CDR3 consists of 18 residues. The germline V gene has CDR1 KGHSH and CDR2 LQKENI. V lost 3 bases, J lost 4 bases, and 8 bases stayed unmatched. The CDR3 DNA sequence: TGTGCCAGCTCACCCTGGACTAGCGGGAGAGAGGCCACCGGGGAGCTGTTTTTT. It specifies CASSPWTSGREATGELFF.

The rearrangement uses TRBV2 and TRBJ2-2; D is uncertain. V lost 2 bases and J lost 0, with 4 bases in between. The CDR3 runs 14 residues. Germline V gene data show CDR1 as SNHLY and CDR2 as FYNNEI. As DNA, the CDR3 is TGTGCCAGCAGTGAAAGGCCGAACACCGGGGAGCTGTTTTTT. Its protein product is CASSERPNTGELFF.

This chain uses TRBV7-2 with TRBJ2-3; 8 bases align to TRBD1. J gave up 3 bases and V 5 bases, and 7 bases lay outside the gene matches. Germline V lookup: CDR1 SGHTA, CDR2 FQGNSA. The CDR3 has 15 residues. CDR3 region: CASSPSRGLTDTQYF. DNA of the CDR3: TGTGCCAGCAGCCCTAGCAGGGGGCTAACAGATACGCAGTATTTT.

This chain links TRBV6-2 or TRBV6-3 with TRBJ1-5, with 9 bases that match TRBD1. From germline, CDR1 is MNHEY and CDR2 SVGEGT. Trimming cost V 6 bases and J 5 bases; bases outside gene matches: 26. The CDR3 covers 21 residues. In DNA, the CDR3 is TGTGCCAGCAGAACCCCGGGACAGGGACACGAGGGTTTGTTAAAGCATCAGCCCCAGCATTTT. Its translation is CASRTPGQGHEGLLKHQPQHF.

This clonotype occurred a few times. This chain uses TRBV3-1 with TRBJ1-2; 8 bases map to TRBD1. The V segment lost 2 bases and the J segment 3 bases; nucleotides outside the gene matches: 2. The CDR3 totals 14 residues. Per germline, CDR1 LGHDT and CDR2 YNNKEL (reference sequence). The CDR3 spells CASSQPGGHYGYTF. Here the CDR3 DNA reads TGTGCCAGCAGCCAACCAGGGGGCCACTATGGCTACACCTTC.

There are a few counts of this clonotype. The gene calls are TRBV5-1 and TRBJ2-3, with D possibly TRBD1 on 5 matching bases. The CDR3 is 15 residues long. Between the trimmed V and J ends, which lost 5 bases and 2 bases, there was a span of 15 bases. Looked up from germline, CDR1 is SGHRS and CDR2 is YFSETQ. This chain's CDR3 is CASRNPRQSTDTQYF. In nucleotides, the CDR3 is TGCGCCAGCAGAAATCCAAGACAGTCCACAGATACGCAGTATTTT. The variable domain in full, completed from reference TRBV5-1 and TRBJ2-3, reads KAGVTQTPRYLIKTRGQQVTLSCSPISGHRSVSWYQQTPGQGLQFLFEYFSETQRNKGNFPGRFSGRQFSNSRSEMNVSTLELGDSALYLCASRNPRQSTDTQYFGPGTRLTVL.

This rearrangement joins TRBV9 to TRBJ2-2; no definite D call. Germline CDR1 is SGDLS and CDR2 is YYNGEE. The CDR3 is 14 residues long. V lost 1 base and J 5 bases, leaving 9 bases between the germline ends. In DNA, the CDR3 is TGTGCCAGCAGCGTACGTGGCGGTACCGGGGAGCTGTTTTTT. It yields the protein CASSVRGGTGELFF. The whole variable domain, remainder taken from reference TRBV9 and TRBJ2-2, is DSGVTQTPKHLITATGQRVTLRCSPRSGDLSVYWYQQSLDQGLQFLIQYYNGEERAKGNILERFSAQQFPDLHSELNLSSLELGDSALYFCASSVRGGTGELFFGEGSRLTVL.

In this sample, this clonotype turned up a few times. The chain carries TRBV2 and TRBJ1-2; D perhaps matches TRBD1 (6 bases). The CDR3 runs to 14 residues. The V end lost 6 bases, the J end lost 2 bases, and 13 bases lay between the germline ends. The germline gives CDR1 SNHLY, CDR2 FYNNEI. For the CDR3, the DNA is TGTGCCAGCAGGTTTGGGGGCAGGAACTATGGCTACACCTTC. Protein product: CASRFGGRNYGYTF.

This clonotype was observed a few times. The gene calls are TRBV5-1 and TRBJ2-1, with 8 positions matching TRBD2. Germline-derived CDR1 and CDR2 are SGHRS and YFSETQ. With V trimmed by 3 bases and J by 6 bases, 5 bases remained unmatched. The length of the CDR3 is 14 residues. The CDR3 is CASSSLTSANEQFF. The CDR3 DNA reads TGCGCCAGCAGCTCCCTGACTAGCGCCAATGAGCAGTTCTTC.

This clonotype was detected a few times. The V call is TRBV4-2, the J call TRBJ2-5; a weak D match, TRBD2 (5 bases). CDR1 is LGHNA and CDR2 is YNFKEQ in the germline V gene. Trimming left V 8 bases short and J 4 bases short, with 17 bases between. This CDR3 has 14 residues. CDR3 in amino acids: CASSSQGGRETQYF. The CDR3 DNA sequence: TGTGCCAGCTCAAGCCAAGGAGGAAGAGAGACCCAGTACTTC.